This entry describes one T cell receptor (beta chain). The CDR3 length is 15 residues. Germline CDR1 is MGHRA and CDR2 is YSYEKL. The J segment lost 13 bases and the V segment lost 4 bases, leaving 9 bases of the junction unmatched. This entry is derived from a study of blood T cell repertoires in COVID-19. Only in-frame clones appear in the TCRdb table, and some are missing; sequencing was by immunoSEQ multiplex PCR. The sample includes under 45,000 clones, approximately 91% seen only once; the top ten take roughly 42%. Sequenced: peripheral blood. The V gene is TRBV4-1, the J gene TRBJ1-6; 11 bases align to TRBD1. This TCR came from a man aged 55 to 70 with active or convalescent COVID-19. In nucleotides, the CDR3 is TGCGCCAGCAGCCGGACGGGACAGGGGGGAATTCCCCTCCACTTT. Translated, it gives CASSRTGQGGIPLHF.